The present TCR beta chain was sequenced within a study of T cell responses to AZD1222 COVID-19 vaccine. Whole-study findings and limits: Regions 160-218 and 743-854 held dominance among vaccine-associated CD4 TCRs, which spanned spike.

The CDR3 is made up of 12 amino acids. V lost 5 bases to trimming and J lost 5 bases, with 10 bases between them. Assay: immunoSEQ multiplex PCR; the TCRdb copy retains only in-frame clones and omits some. The sample holds around 100,000 clones, 88% seen once. This clone came up a few times. Its cognate antigen is unknown. The genes are TRBV12-3 or TRBV12-4 and TRBJ2-7, with TRBD1 as a possible D gene (5 bases). The material sequenced was peripheral blood, taken on day 0 of AZD1222 vaccination. The clonotype was recovered from an adult in good health. The chain's CDR3 is CASSQDRNEQYF. The CDR3 DNA is TGTGCCAGCAGTCAAGACAGAAACGAGCAGTACTTC.